This T cell receptor (beta chain) was sequenced for a study of CD8 T cells in Susac syndrome. Trimming stripped 0 bases from V and 1 base from J, with 9 bases between. Germline V CDR1 and CDR2: MNHEY, SMNVEV (reference sequence). CDR3 length equals 15 residues. The multiple sclerosis control cohort comprised treatment-naive individuals presenting with stable or active relapsing-remitting disease. FACS was used to enrich TEMRA cells, whereas the CD8+ and CD4+ T cells were obtained by negative isolation. The authors reverse transcribed about 0.5 to 1 ug RNA with random hexamers. MiXCR was run by TCRdb on the immunoSEQ multiplex PCR reads, yielding one entry per CDR3 protein. Of tens of thousands of distinct CDR3 sequences in the sample, roughly nine tenths are singletons; the top ten hold just over 0.5%.

This sequence was found in a human donor with multiple sclerosis. The chain links TRBV27 to TRBJ1-1; the D is unclear. The sequenced sample consisted of CD8+ T cells from PBMCs. The CDR3 protein is CASSLSGAGNTEAFF. Here the CDR3 DNA reads TGTGCCAGCAGTTTATCGGGCGCGGGGAACACTGAAGCTTTCTTT.